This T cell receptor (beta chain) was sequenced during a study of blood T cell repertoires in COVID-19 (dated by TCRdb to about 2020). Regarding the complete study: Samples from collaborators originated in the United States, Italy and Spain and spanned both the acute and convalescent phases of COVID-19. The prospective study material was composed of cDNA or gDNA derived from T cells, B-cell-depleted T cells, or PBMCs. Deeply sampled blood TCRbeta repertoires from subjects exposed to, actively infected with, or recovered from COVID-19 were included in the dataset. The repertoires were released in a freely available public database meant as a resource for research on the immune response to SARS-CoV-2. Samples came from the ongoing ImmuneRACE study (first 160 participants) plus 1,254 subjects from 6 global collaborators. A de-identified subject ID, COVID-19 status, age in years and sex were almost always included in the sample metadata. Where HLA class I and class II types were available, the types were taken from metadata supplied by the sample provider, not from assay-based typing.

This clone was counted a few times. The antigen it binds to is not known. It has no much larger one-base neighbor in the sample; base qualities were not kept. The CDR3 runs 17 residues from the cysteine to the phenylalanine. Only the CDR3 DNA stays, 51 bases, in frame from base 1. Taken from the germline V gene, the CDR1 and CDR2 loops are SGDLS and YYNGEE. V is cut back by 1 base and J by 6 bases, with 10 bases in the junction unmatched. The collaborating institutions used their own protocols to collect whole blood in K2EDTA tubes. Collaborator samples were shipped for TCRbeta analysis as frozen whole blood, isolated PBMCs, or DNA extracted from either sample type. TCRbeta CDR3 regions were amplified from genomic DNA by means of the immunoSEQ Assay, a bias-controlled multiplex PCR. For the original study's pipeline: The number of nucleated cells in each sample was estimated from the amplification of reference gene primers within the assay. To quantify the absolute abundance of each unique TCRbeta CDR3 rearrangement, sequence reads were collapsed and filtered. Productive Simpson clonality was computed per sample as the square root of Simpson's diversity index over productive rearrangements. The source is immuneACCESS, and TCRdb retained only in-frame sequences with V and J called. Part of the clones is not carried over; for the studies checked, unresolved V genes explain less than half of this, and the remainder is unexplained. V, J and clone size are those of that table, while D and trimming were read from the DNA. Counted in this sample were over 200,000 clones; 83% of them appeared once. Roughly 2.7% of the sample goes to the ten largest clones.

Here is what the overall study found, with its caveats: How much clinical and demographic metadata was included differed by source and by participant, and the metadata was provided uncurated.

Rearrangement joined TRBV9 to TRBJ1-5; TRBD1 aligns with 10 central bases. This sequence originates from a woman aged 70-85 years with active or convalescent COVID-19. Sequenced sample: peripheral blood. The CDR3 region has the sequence CASSVQTGTGVLQPQHF. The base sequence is TGTGCCAGCAGCGTACAAACCGGGACAGGGGTCCTTCAGCCCCAGCATTTT.